This entry describes one T cell receptor (beta chain). Germline V gives CDR1 WNHNN, CDR2 SYGVQD (reference sequence). This CDR3 has 16 residues. The ends were cut back, 0 bases at V and 5 bases at J, with 14 bases in the middle. These data come from a study of blood T cell repertoires in COVID-19. TCRdb's copy holds only in-frame clones and misses some; the assay was immunoSEQ multiplex PCR. The sample consists of some 130,000 clones, roughly 84% of them appearing once. The chain carries TRBV10-1 and TRBJ1-5; the D gene is possibly TRBD1 (6 bases). The source material was peripheral blood. This clonotype was obtained from a woman aged 25 to 39 who had recovered from COVID-19. CDR3 nucleotide sequence: TGCGCCAGCAGTGAGTCGGGCAGGGGCATGGATCAGCCCCAGCATTTT. Protein product: CASSESGRGMDQPQHF.